This T cell receptor (beta chain) appears in the sequencing data of a study of blood T cell repertoires in COVID-19. This clone has only one observation. Under the authors' procedure: Estimates of nucleated cell counts were drawn from the amplification of reference gene primers. Produced via immunoSEQ multiplex PCR; TCRdb's table is partial and in-frame only. V, J and clone size are those of that table, while D and trimming were read from the DNA. This table holds under 130,000 clones, approximately 85% found once. This receptor was taken from a human donor in a cohort sampled during active COVID-19. Material: peripheral blood.

CDR3 sequence: CASSNQGGGYTF. In DNA, the CDR3 is TGTGCCAGCTCGAACCAGGGGGGTGGCTACACCTTC. The chain employs TRBV18 and TRBJ1-2, with 7 positions matching TRBD1. The CDR3 consists of 12 residues. The J segment lost 7 bases and the V segment lost 6 bases, leaving 5 bases of the junction unmatched. The germline CDR1 and CDR2 sequences are KGHSH and LQKENI.